The 6 T cell receptor beta chains reported below all come from one sample, sequenced in a study of monozygotic twins with inflammatory bowel disease. Reprocessing the 5' RACE reads, TCRdb reports a single entry for every CDR3 protein and omits DNA. The sample's table shows about 210,000 distinct CDR3 sequences. Specimen: blood. The receptor source for this set is a human donor with ulcerative colitis or Crohn's disease, or a healthy co-twin of an affected twin (not recorded which).

V usage is TRBV28 and J usage is TRBJ2-2; there is no DNA to check the TCRdb D call of TRBD1. CDR3 length equals 17 residues. CDR1 is MDHEN and CDR2 is SYDVKM in the germline V gene. The CDR3 loop is CASSPSSGQGALVELFF.

The chain carries TRBV5-5 and TRBJ2-7; TCRdb names TRBD1, which stays unverified in the absence of DNA. Per germline, CDR1 SGHKS and CDR2 YYEKEE (reference sequence). The CDR3 spans 13 residues. CDR3 in amino acids: CASRNLGAYEQYF.

This chain uses TRBV11-2 with TRBJ2-7; there is no DNA to check the TCRdb D call of TRBD1. Germline values: CDR1 SGHAT, CDR2 FQNNGV. The CDR3 has 12 amino acids. CDR3 sequence reads: CASSLDPLEQYF.

The gene calls are TRBV9 and TRBJ2-2. CDR1 SGDLS and CDR2 YYNGEE come from the germline V gene. The CDR3 extends over 14 amino acids. The CDR3 is CASSVVQNTGELFF.

The gene calls are TRBV5-1 and TRBJ2-1; lacking DNA, the TRBD2 call made by TCRdb goes unchecked. This CDR3 spans 20 amino acids. In germline, CDR1 is SGHRS, CDR2 YFSETQ. The CDR3 here is CASSLVQASGLIQSYNEQFF.

The chain couples TRBV13 to TRBJ1-1; TCRdb lists TRBD1, though no DNA is available to test this call. This CDR3 has 12 residues. The germline gives CDR1 PRHDT, CDR2 FYEKMQ (reference sequence). CDR3 sequence reads: CASSFPTGTGAF.